This record looks at one TCR beta chain sequence and its context. Methods used by the authors: Estimated nucleated cell counts came from reference gene primer amplification. TCRdb's table, derived via immunoSEQ multiplex PCR, lists solely in-frame clones and lacks some. V, J and clone size were drawn from that table, and D and trimming were deduced from the DNA. The table has about 140,000 clones, roughly 85% seen once. This entry belongs to a study of blood T cell repertoires in COVID-19. Study details: Nucleic acid was either cDNA or gDNA, and it came from T cells, B-cell-depleted T cells, or PBMCs.

V lost 3 bases and J lost 9, with 16 bases in between. The length of the CDR3 is 14 residues. Looked up from germline, CDR1 is SGHKS and CDR2 is YYEKEE (reference sequence). The chain recombines TRBV5-5 with TRBJ2-1; possibly TRBD1 for D (6 bases). The TCR sequence derives from a man aged 55 to 70 with acute or convalescent COVID-19. The sample comprised peripheral blood. The CDR3: CASSSVGGFTEQFF. The CDR3 region has the DNA TGTGCCAGCAGCTCCGTTGGGGGCTTCACTGAGCAGTTCTTC.